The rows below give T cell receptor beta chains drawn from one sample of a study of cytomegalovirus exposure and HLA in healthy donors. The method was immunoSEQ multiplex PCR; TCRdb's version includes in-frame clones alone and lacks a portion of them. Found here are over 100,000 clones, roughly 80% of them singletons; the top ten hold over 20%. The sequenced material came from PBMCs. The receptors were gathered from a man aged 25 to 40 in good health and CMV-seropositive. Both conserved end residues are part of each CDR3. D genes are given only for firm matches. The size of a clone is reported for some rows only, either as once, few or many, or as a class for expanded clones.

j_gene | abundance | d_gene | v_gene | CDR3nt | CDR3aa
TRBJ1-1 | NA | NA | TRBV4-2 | TGTGCCAGCAGCCAAGATCTGCGGGGTGAAGCTTTCTTT | CASSQDLRGEAFF
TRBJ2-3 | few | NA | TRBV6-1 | TGTGCCAGCAGTGGTGCAGGGGTAGGCACAGATACGCAGTATTTT | CASSGAGVGTDTQYF
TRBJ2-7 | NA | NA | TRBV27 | TGTGCCAGCAGTTCCGCTGGAGCGGGCGACTACGAGCAGTACTTC | CASSSAGAGDYEQYF
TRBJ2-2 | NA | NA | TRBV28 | TGTGCCAGCAGCCCACTCCGGGAGCTGTTTTTT | CASSPLRELFF
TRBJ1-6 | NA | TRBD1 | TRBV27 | TGTGCCAGCAGTTTAGCACAGGGGGGATCACCCCTCCACTTT | CASSLAQGGSPLHF
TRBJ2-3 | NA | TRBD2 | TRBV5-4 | TGTGCCAGCAGCTTGGCCGGTGGGGGGGCAGATACGCAGTATTTT | CASSLAGGGADTQYF
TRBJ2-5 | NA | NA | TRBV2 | TGTGCCAGCAGTGACTCGGGGGGCGGAGAGACCCAGTACTTC | CASSDSGGGETQYF
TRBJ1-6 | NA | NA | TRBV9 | TGTGCCAGCAGCGCCCGGCCAGGGAATTCACCCCTCCACTTT | CASSARPGNSPLHF
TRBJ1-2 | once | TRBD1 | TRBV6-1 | TGTGCCAGCAGCCTCGGGACAGCGATAAACTATGGCTACACCTTC | CASSLGTAINYGYTF
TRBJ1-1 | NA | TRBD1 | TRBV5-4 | TGTGCCAGCAGCTTGGTGGGACAGGGTAAGGCTGAAGCTTTCTTT | CASSLVGQGKAEAFF
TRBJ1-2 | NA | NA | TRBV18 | TGTGCCAGCTCACCGAGGTACTATGGCTACACCTTC | CASSPRYYGYTF
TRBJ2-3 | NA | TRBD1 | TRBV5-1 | TGCGCCAGCAGCTTGAGGAAGGGGGCTGCAGATACGCAGTATTTT | CASSLRKGAADTQYF
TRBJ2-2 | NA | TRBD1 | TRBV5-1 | TGCGCCAGCAGCTTCACAGGGGCCACCGGGGAGCTGTTTTTT | CASSFTGATGELFF
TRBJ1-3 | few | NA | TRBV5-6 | TGTGCCAGCAGCCCCACAGGCTCTGGAAACACCATATATTTT | CASSPTGSGNTIYF
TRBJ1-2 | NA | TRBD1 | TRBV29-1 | TGCAGCGCTGGGACAGTGAACTATGGCTACACCTTC | CSAGTVNYGYTF
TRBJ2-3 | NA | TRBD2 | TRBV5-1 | TGCGCCAGCAGCTTGGGCGCGGGAGACGGCACAGATACGCAGTATTTT | CASSLGAGDGTDTQYF
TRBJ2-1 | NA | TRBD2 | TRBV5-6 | TGTGCCAGCAGCCCACTCGGGACTAGCGGTATGTACAATGAGCAGTTCTTC | CASSPLGTSGMYNEQFF
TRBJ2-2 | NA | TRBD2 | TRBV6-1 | TGTGCCAGCAGTGCAATAGCGGGGGGGCCCGGGGAGCTGTTTTTT | CASSAIAGGPGELFF
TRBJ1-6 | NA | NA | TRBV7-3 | TGTGCCAGCAGCGCGGGGAGACGGGATAATTCACCCCTCCACTTT | CASSAGRRDNSPLHF
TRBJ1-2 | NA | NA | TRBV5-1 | TGCGCCAGCAGCCCCCAGACAGACTATGGCTACACCTTC | CASSPQTDYGYTF
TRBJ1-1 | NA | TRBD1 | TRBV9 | TGTGCCAGCAGCGTGGGAGGACAGGGCTATACTGAAGCTTTCTTT | CASSVGGQGYTEAFF
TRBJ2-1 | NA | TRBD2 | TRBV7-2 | TGTGCCAGCAGTCTCAGCGGGAGAGTATACAATGAGCAGTTCTTC | CASSLSGRVYNEQFF
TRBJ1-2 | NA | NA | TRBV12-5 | TGTGCTAGTGGTTTGGGAGGGGGTTATGGCTACACCTTC | CASGLGGGYGYTF
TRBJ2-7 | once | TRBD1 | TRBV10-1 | TGCGCCAGCAGTGACCCTTCGGACAGGGGCTCCTACGAGCAGTACTTC | CASSDPSDRGSYEQYF
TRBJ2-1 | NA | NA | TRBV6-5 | TGTGCCAGCAGTTACATTCACGCGGGACCTAATGAGCAGTTCTTC | CASSYIHAGPNEQFF
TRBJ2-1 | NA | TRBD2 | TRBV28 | TGTGCCAGCAGTCAAGCGGGGGGGCAAGGGGGTGAGCAGTTCTTC | CASSQAGGQGGEQFF
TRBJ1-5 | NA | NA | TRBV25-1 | TGTGCCAGCAGTGAACTTGACAGTCAGCCCCAGCATTTT | CASSELDSQPQHF
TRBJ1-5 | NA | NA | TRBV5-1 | TGCGCCAGCAGCTTGGACTCGGGCAATCAGCCCCAGCATTTT | CASSLDSGNQPQHF
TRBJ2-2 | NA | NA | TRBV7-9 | TGTGCCAGCAGCATCAGGGGTGGGAACACCGGGGAGCTGTTTTTT | CASSIRGGNTGELFF
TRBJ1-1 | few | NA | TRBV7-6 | TGTGCCAGCAGCTTAAAAGGTCCCTTCGGAGGGAACACTGAAGCTTTCTTT | CASSLKGPFGGNTEAFF
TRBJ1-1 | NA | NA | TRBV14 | TGTGCCAGCAGTCGCTTCCCCGGGAGCGAAGCTTTCTTT | CASSRFPGSEAFF
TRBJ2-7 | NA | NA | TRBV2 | TGTGCCAGCAGTGCGTCGGGTTACGAGCAGTACTTC | CASSASGYEQYF
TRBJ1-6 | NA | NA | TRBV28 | TGTGCCAGCAGCCCTCCAAATAGGGGCAATTCACCCCTCCACTTT | CASSPPNRGNSPLHF
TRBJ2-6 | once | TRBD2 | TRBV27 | TGTGCCAGCAGTTTAGTGTCGGGGGGTGGGGCCAACGTCCTGACTTTC | CASSLVSGGGANVLTF
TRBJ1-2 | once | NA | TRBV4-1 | TGCGCCAGCAGCCGGATCGGGGGAGCTATCTATGGCTACACCTTC | CASSRIGGAIYGYTF
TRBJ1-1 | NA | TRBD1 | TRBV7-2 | TGTGCCAGCAGCGTATCTGGGACAGAGGACACTGAAGCTTTCTTT | CASSVSGTEDTEAFF
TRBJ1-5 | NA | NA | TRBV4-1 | TGCACCAGCAGCCCCCTTCCGGTCGATAGCAATCAGCCCCAGCATTTT | CTSSPLPVDSNQPQHF
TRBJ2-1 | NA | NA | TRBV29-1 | TGCAGCGTTGAAGGTAGTATCTACAATGAGCAGTTCTTC | CSVEGSIYNEQFF
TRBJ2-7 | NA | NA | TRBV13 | TGTGCCAGCAGCTTACGTTTAGGGGGAACGGACGAGCAGTACTTC | CASSLRLGGTDEQYF
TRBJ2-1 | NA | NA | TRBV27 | TGTGCCAGCAGTCTCGACCCATTCGGAACTGCGGGCAATGAGCAGTTCTTC | CASSLDPFGTAGNEQFF
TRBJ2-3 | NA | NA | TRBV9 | TGTGCCAGCAGCGTAGGATCACAAACAGATACGCAGTATTTT | CASSVGSQTDTQYF
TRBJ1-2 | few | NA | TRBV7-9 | TGTGCCAGCAGCTTACAGGGCCCAAACTATGGCTACACCTTC | CASSLQGPNYGYTF
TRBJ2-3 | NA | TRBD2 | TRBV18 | TGTGCCAGCTCACCGACACCGAATAGCGGGAGGGCAGCAGATACGCAGTATTTT | CASSPTPNSGRAADTQYF
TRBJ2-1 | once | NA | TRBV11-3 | TGTGCCAGCAGCACTAGGAGCTCCTACAATGAGCAGTTCTTC | CASSTRSSYNEQFF
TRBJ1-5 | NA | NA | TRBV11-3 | TGTGCCAGCAACCTTGGAGGGCAGGGTCAGCCCCAGCATTTT | CASNLGGQGQPQHF
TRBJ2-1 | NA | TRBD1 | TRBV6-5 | TGTGCCAGCAGTTACTCGGGACAGGGGCCCCTTTTACTCTTC | CASSYSGQGPLLLF
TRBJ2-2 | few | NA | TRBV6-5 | TGTGCCAGCAGGCGGGAGAACACCGGGGAGCTGTTTTTT | CASRRENTGELFF
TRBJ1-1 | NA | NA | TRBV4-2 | TGTGCCAGCAGCTCCCCAGATACCGGGGTAGCCGTCGCTGAAGCTTTCTTT | CASSSPDTGVAVAEAFF
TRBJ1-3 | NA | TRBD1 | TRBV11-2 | TGTGCCAGCCGATACAGGGGGACTGGAAACACCATATATTTT | CASRYRGTGNTIYF
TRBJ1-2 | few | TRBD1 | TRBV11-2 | TGTGCCAGCAGCTCAACAGGGGGCCAAGGCTACACCTTC | CASSSTGGQGYTF
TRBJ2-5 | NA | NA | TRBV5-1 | TGCGCCAGCAGCAATCGGCCACGGGAGCAAGAGACCCAGTACTTC | CASSNRPREQETQYF
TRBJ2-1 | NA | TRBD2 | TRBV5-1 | TGCGCCAGCACGCTAGCGGATAACAATGAGCAGTTCTTC | CASTLADNNEQFF
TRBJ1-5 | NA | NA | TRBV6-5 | TGTGCCAGCTCCCAAGAGAGGAATCAGCCCCAGCATTTT | CASSQERNQPQHF
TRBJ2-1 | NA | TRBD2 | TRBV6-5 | TGTGCCAGCAGCTCGACTAGCTTTTCACAGTTCTTC | CASSSTSFSQFF